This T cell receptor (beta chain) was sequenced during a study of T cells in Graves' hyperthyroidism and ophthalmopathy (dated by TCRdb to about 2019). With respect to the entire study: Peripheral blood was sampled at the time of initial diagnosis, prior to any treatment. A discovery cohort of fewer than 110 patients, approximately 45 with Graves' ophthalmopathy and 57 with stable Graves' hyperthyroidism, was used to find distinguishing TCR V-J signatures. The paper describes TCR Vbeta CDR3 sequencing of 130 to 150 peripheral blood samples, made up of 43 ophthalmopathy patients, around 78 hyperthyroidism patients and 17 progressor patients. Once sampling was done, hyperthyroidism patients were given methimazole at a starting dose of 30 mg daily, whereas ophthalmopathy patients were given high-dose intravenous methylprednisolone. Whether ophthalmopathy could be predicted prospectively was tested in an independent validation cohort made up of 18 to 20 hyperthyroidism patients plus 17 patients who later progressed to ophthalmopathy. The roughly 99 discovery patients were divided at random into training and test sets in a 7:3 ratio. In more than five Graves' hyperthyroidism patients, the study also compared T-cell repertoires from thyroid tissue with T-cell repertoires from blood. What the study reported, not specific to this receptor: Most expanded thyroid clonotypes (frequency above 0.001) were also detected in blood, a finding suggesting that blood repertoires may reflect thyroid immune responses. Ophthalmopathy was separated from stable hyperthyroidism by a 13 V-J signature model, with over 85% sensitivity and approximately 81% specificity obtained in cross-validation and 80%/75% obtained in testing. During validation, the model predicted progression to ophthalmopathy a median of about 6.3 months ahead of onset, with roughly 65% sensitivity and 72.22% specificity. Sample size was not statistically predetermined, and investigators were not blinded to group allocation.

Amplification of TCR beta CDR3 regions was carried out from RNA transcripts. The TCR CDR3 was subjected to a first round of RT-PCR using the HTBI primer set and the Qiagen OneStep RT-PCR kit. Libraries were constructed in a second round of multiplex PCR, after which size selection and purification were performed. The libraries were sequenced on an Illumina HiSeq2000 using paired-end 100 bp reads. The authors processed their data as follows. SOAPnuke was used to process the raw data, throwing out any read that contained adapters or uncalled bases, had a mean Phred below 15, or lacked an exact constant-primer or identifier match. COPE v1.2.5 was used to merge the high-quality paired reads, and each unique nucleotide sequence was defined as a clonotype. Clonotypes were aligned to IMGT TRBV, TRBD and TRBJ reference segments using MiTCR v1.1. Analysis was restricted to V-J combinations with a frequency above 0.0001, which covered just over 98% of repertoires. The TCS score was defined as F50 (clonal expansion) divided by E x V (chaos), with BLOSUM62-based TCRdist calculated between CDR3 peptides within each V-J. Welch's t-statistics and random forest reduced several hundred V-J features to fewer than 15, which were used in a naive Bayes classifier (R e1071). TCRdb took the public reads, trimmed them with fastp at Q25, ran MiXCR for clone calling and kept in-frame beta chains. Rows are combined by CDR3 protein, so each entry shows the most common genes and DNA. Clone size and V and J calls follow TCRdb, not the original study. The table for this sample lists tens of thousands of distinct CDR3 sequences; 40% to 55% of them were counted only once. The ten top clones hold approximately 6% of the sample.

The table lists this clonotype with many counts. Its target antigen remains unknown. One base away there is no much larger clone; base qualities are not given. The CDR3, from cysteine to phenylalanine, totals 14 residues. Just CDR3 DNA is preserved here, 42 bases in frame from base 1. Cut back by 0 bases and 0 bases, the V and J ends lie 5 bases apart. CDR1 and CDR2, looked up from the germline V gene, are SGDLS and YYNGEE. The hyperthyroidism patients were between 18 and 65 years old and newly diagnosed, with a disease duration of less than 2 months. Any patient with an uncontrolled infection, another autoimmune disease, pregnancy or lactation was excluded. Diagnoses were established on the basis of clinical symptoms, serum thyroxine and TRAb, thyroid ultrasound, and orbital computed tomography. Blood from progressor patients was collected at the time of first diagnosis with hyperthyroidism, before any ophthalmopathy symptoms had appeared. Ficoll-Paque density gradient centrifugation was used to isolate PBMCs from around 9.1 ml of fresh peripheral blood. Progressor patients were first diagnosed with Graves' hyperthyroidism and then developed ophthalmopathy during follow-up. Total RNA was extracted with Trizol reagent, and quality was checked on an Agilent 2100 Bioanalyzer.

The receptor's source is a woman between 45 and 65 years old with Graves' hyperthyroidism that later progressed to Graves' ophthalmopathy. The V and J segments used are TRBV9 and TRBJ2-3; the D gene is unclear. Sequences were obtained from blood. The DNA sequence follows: TGTGCCAGCAGCGTAGACTTAAGCACAGATACGCAGTATTTT. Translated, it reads CASSVDLSTDTQYF.